Listed below are T cell receptor beta chains from one sample, sequenced in a study of shared clonotypes between healthy human individuals. Produced via immunoSEQ multiplex PCR; TCRdb's table is partial and in-frame only. Of about 560,000 clones in the sample, 70% to 80% were seen once. Sequencing was done on a sample of PBMCs. These receptors originate from a woman aged 40 to 55 in good health. Some clones in this sample may be carry-over from other donors' samples. Both conserved end residues are part of each CDR3. Fields, in order: D gene, clone size, J gene, V gene, CDR3 protein, CDR3 DNA. D genes are given only for firm matches. Size values are once, few and many counts, or a class for expanded clones, and some rows have none.

NA,NA,TRBJ2-6,TRBV18,CASSPRQAGANVLTF,TGTGCCAGCTCACCTAGACAGGCTGGGGCCAACGTCCTGACTTTC
NA,few,TRBJ2-6,TRBV5-6,CASSLRAGANVLTF,TGTGCCAGCAGCTTGAGGGCTGGGGCCAACGTCCTGACTTTC
NA,NA,TRBJ2-1,TRBV15,CATSRVRTYNEQFF,TGTGCCACCAGCAGAGTGCGTACCTACAATGAGCAGTTCTTC
NA,NA,TRBJ1-2,TRBV30,CASSGDAYGYTF,TGTGCCTCATCAGGGGACGCCTATGGCTACACCTTC
TRBD2,NA,TRBJ2-1,TRBV2,CASSSGTSGGEGGFYNEQFF,TGTGCCAGCAGTTCCGGGACTAGCGGGGGAGAGGGGGGATTCTACAATGAGCAGTTCTTC
TRBD1,NA,TRBJ2-7,TRBV5-8,CASSLAMDWDRASYEQYF,TGTGCCAGCAGCTTGGCCATGGACTGGGACAGGGCCTCCTACGAGCAGTACTTC
NA,NA,TRBJ1-1,TRBV28,CASSWTANTEAFF,TGTGCCAGCAGTTGGACGGCGAACACTGAAGCTTTCTTT
NA,NA,TRBJ1-1,TRBV6-5,CASSRQNTEAFF,TGTGCCAGCAGTCGACAGAACACTGAAGCTTTCTTT
NA,once,TRBJ2-1,TRBV7-2,CASSLVAVSSYNEQFF,TGTGCCAGCAGCTTAGTGGCGGTCAGCTCCTACAATGAGCAGTTCTTC
NA,few,TRBJ2-4,TRBV11-2,CASSSSPGNIQYF,TGTGCCAGCAGCTCCTCCCCCGGAAACATTCAGTACTTC
NA,many,TRBJ2-3,TRBV7-3,CASSLRWGSTDTQYF,TGTGCCAGCAGCTTACGGTGGGGTAGCACAGATACGCAGTATTTT
NA,few,TRBJ1-3,TRBV30,CAWTAISWGNTIYF,TGTGCCTGGACCGCAATTAGTTGGGGAAACACCATATATTTT
NA,NA,TRBJ1-5,TRBV5-4,CASHSGQPQHF,TGTGCCAGCCACTCCGGACAGCCCCAGCATTTT
NA,NA,TRBJ2-3,TRBV29-1,CSGTAGTDTQYF,TGCAGCGGGACAGCCGGCACAGATACGCAGTATTTT
TRBD2,many,TRBJ2-3,TRBV5-6,CASSWAGVPDTQYF,TGTGCCAGCAGCTGGGCGGGAGTCCCGGATACGCAGTATTTT
TRBD1,NA,TRBJ1-2,TRBV30,CAWSRDRGSYGYTF,TGTGCCTGGAGCCGGGACAGGGGATCCTATGGCTACACCTTC
TRBD2,few,TRBJ2-1,TRBV5-6,CASSSGTSGYNEQFF,TGTGCCAGCAGCTCCGGGACTAGCGGGTACAATGAGCAGTTCTTC
TRBD2,NA,TRBJ2-2,TRBV9,CASSFGLAGTNTGELFF,TGTGCCAGCAGCTTTGGACTAGCGGGTACAAACACCGGGGAGCTGTTTTTT
NA,NA,TRBJ2-1,TRBV6-1,CASSVLNMGNEQFF,TGTGCCAGCAGCGTCCTAAATATGGGCAATGAGCAGTTCTTC
TRBD1,NA,TRBJ1-2,TRBV4-1,CASSQLPGGQGGGYTF,TGCGCCAGCAGCCAACTCCCGGGGGGACAGGGGGGAGGCTACACCTTC
NA,once,TRBJ1-4,TRBV29-1,CSVERQSNEKLFF,TGCAGCGTTGAGCGTCAGTCTAATGAAAAACTGTTTTTT
NA,NA,TRBJ2-5,TRBV7-2,CASSLASRVETQYF,TGTGCCAGCAGCTTAGCGTCCAGGGTAGAGACCCAGTACTTC
TRBD2,once,TRBJ2-1,TRBV11-3,CASSLDSGGSRNNEQFF,TGTGCCAGCAGCTTAGATTCGGGCGGGAGTCGTAACAATGAGCAGTTCTTC
NA,NA,TRBJ1-1,TRBV6-5,CASSYSPGHTEAFF,TGTGCCAGCAGTTACTCGCCGGGACACACTGAAGCTTTCTTT
TRBD2,NA,TRBJ2-1,TRBV7-8,CASSLDAGGGNEQFF,TGTGCCAGCAGCTTAGATGCGGGAGGAGGCAATGAGCAGTTCTTC
NA,NA,TRBJ1-4,TRBV7-9,CASSLVAGYNEKLFF,TGTGCCAGCAGCTTAGTGGCAGGCTATAATGAAAAACTGTTTTTT
NA,NA,TRBJ2-7,TRBV25-1,CASSELDKTYEQYF,TGTGCCAGCAGTGAATTAGACAAGACCTACGAGCAGTACTTC
TRBD2,once,TRBJ2-1,TRBV10-3,CAIASAGGKNEQFF,TGTGCCATCGCATCGGCGGGAGGAAAGAATGAGCAGTTCTTC
NA,NA,TRBJ1-4,TRBV6-1,CASSGVPKGTATNEKLFF,TGTGCCAGCAGTGGGGTACCCAAAGGGACCGCAACTAATGAAAAACTGTTTTTT
NA,NA,TRBJ2-5,TRBV20-1,CSVLGQETQYF,TGCAGTGTCCTGGGACAAGAGACCCAGTACTTC
NA,NA,TRBJ2-7,TRBV11-2,CASSTRDVSLRSYEQYF,TGTGCCAGCAGCACCCGGGACGTCTCCTTGAGGTCCTACGAGCAGTACTTC
NA,few,TRBJ2-7,TRBV15,CATSRDRMAREQYF,TGTGCCACCAGCAGAGATCGCATGGCCCGCGAGCAGTACTTC
NA,NA,TRBJ1-2,TRBV7-2,CASSLYGRGDYGYTF,TGTGCCAGCAGCTTATACGGCAGGGGAGACTATGGCTACACCTTC
TRBD2,NA,TRBJ2-2,TRBV7-9,CASSLVAGGTGELFF,TGTGCCAGCAGCTTAGTAGCGGGAGGCACCGGGGAGCTGTTTTTT
TRBD2,NA,TRBJ2-3,TRBV27,CASSLRLADTDTQYF,TGTGCCAGCAGTTTAAGACTAGCGGACACAGATACGCAGTATTTT
TRBD2,NA,TRBJ2-1,TRBV4-2,CASSQGREVDEQFF,TGTGCCAGCAGCCAAGGGCGGGAGGTAGATGAGCAGTTCTTC
TRBD1,NA,TRBJ2-7,TRBV27,CASSTRGPGEQYF,TGTGCCAGCAGTACAAGGGGGCCGGGGGAGCAGTACTTC
TRBD2,NA,TRBJ2-3,TRBV7-9,CASSLGLAGGDITDTQYF,TGTGCCAGCAGCTTAGGTCTAGCGGGAGGGGATATCACAGATACGCAGTATTTT
TRBD2,NA,TRBJ2-2,TRBV19,CASSSGTSLRTGELFF,TGTGCCAGTAGTTCTGGGACTAGCCTAAGGACCGGGGAGCTGTTTTTT
NA,NA,TRBJ1-1,TRBV7-2,CASSLIGGMDFF,TGTGCCAGCAGCTTAATCGGGGGGATGGATTTCTTT
NA,NA,TRBJ2-3,TRBV28,CASRQGRLSTDTQYF,TGTGCCAGCAGGCAGGGGCGACTTAGCACAGATACGCAGTATTTT
NA,NA,TRBJ2-5,TRBV9,CASSVVGGGGETQYF,TGTGCCAGCAGCGTGGTCGGGGGAGGAGGGGAGACCCAGTACTTC
TRBD2,NA,TRBJ2-7,TRBV18,CASSPPSGRSRSYEQYF,TGTGCCAGCTCACCTCCCAGCGGGAGATCTCGGTCCTACGAGCAGTACTTC
TRBD2,NA,TRBJ2-2,TRBV10-2,CASSEAGSAPGELFF,TGCGCCAGCAGTGAAGCGGGAAGCGCACCAGGGGAGCTGTTTTTT
TRBD2,NA,TRBJ2-7,TRBV7-9,CASSLLAGPWDEQYF,TGTGCCAGCAGCCTACTAGCGGGGCCTTGGGACGAGCAGTACTTC
NA,NA,TRBJ2-7,TRBV6-5,CASSTRDGIYEQYF,TGTGCCAGCAGCACCAGGGACGGAATCTACGAGCAGTACTTC
TRBD1,NA,TRBJ1-5,TRBV2,CASRVLGQGGNQPQHF,TGTGCCAGCAGGGTTCTCGGACAGGGGGGCAATCAGCCCCAGCATTTT
TRBD2,NA,TRBJ2-1,TRBV18,CASSPRPALAGGHNEQFF,TGTGCCAGCTCACCACGCCCAGCCCTAGCGGGAGGACACAATGAGCAGTTCTTC
TRBD2,NA,TRBJ2-3,TRBV4-2,CASSQDPLGRARTDTQYF,TGTGCCAGCAGCCAAGACCCCCTCGGGAGGGCCCGCACAGATACGCAGTATTTT
NA,NA,TRBJ2-1,TRBV7-2,CASSLDLAATYNEQFF,TGTGCCAGCAGCTTAGACTTAGCGGCTACATACAATGAGCAGTTCTTC
TRBD1,NA,TRBJ2-7,TRBV7-2,CASSLAYRDRGPLGQYF,TGTGCCAGCAGCTTAGCGTACCGGGACAGGGGGCCGCTGGGGCAGTACTTC
NA,NA,TRBJ2-4,TRBV25-1,CASSDSGNIQYF,TGTGCCAGCAGTGATAGCGGAAACATTCAGTACTTC
NA,NA,TRBJ2-7,TRBV9,CASSVDPGYEQYF,TGTGCCAGCAGCGTAGATCCGGGTTACGAGCAGTACTTC
NA,NA,TRBJ2-5,TRBV6-5,CASSYSGTGRETQYF,TGTGCCAGCAGTTACTCCGGAACAGGCCGGGAGACCCAGTACTTC
NA,NA,TRBJ2-7,TRBV2,CASSEQKEQYF,TGTGCCAGCAGTGAACAAAAGGAGCAGTACTTC
NA,NA,TRBJ2-7,TRBV7-9,CASSSPGQDYEQYF,TGTGCCAGCAGCTCTCCGGGACAAGACTACGAGCAGTACTTC
NA,NA,TRBJ1-5,TRBV6-1,CASSITGTGQPQHF,TGTGCCAGCAGTATCACAGGGACCGGTCAGCCCCAGCATTTT
NA,NA,TRBJ2-1,TRBV6-6,CASTQRGESYNEQFF,TGTGCCAGCACCCAACGAGGGGAATCCTACAATGAGCAGTTCTTC
TRBD2,once,TRBJ2-5,TRBV7-6,CASSVTPGLAVQETQYF,TGTGCCAGCAGCGTTACTCCGGGACTAGCGGTTCAAGAGACCCAGTACTTC
TRBD2,NA,TRBJ2-1,TRBV6-5,CASSYAVLADYNEQFF,TGTGCCAGCAGTTACGCGGTACTAGCGGACTACAATGAGCAGTTCTTC